Shown below are 23 T cell receptor beta chains from a single sample sequenced in a study of cytotoxic CD8 clonotypes in ibrutinib-treated CLL (TCRdb year 2021). Libraries were built with the immunoSEQ multiplex PCR assay. As stored in TCRdb, this immuneACCESS dataset retains in-frame rearrangements with V and J assigned. A fraction of the clones does not appear; measured against another copy, unresolved V genes explain less than half of the discrepancy, and the remainder lacks a known reason. The sample includes about 140,000 clones, with approximately 80% observed a single time. The ten largest make up 6% to 9.5% of the sample. The sample consisted of PBMCs, taken after 36 months of ibrutinib treatment. The receptor set was obtained from a human donor with chronic lymphocytic leukemia.

This clone was detected only a few times. The rearrangement uses TRBV5-1 and TRBJ2-7; weak D call: TRBD1 (5 bases). CDR1 and CDR2 from the germline V gene are SGHRS and YFSETQ. The CDR3 extends over 12 amino acids. V dropped 0 bases and J dropped 5 bases, with 6 bases sitting between them. CDR3 nucleotide sequence: TGCGCCAGCAGCTTGGACAGGCACGAGCAGTACTTC. It specifies CASSLDRHEQYF.

The chain carries TRBV5-1 and TRBJ2-2; 9 nucleotides align to TRBD1. V gave up 1 base and J gave up 7 bases; unmatched junction bases: 8. The germline V gene has CDR1 SGHRS and CDR2 YFSETQ. There are 16 residues in the CDR3. The CDR3 DNA is TGCGCCAGCAGCTTGTTCTCGACAGGGGGGATCGGGGAGCTGTTTTTT. It encodes CASSLFSTGGIGELFF.

This clone appeared once. The V call is TRBV29-1, the J call TRBJ1-1; possible D gene TRBD1, 5 bases. In germline, CDR1 is SQVTM, CDR2 ANQGSEA. The CDR3 sequence is 12 residues long. The V gene lost 7 bases and the J gene lost 5 bases, with 14 bases spanning the gap. This CDR3 is CSAEGLGTEAFF. DNA for the CDR3: TGCAGCGCTGAGGGGCTGGGAACTGAAGCTTTCTTT.

This chain uses TRBV27 with TRBJ1-6, with TRBD1 matching over 8 bases. V shed 5 bases and J 12 bases; nucleotides not matched to a gene: 3. CDR1 is MNHEY, CDR2 SMNVEV, per germline (reference sequence). The CDR3 runs to 12 residues. CDR3 DNA sequence: TGTGCCAGCAGTATACAGGGGGTACCCCTCCACTTT. Residues: CASSIQGVPLHF.

The rearrangement joins TRBV11-2 to TRBJ1-1, with D maybe TRBD1 (5 bases). The ends were cut back, 5 bases at V and 1 base at J, with 14 bases in the middle. The CDR3 runs to 15 residues. CDR1 and CDR2 from the germline V gene are SGHAT and FQNNGV. The CDR3 loop reads CASSPSGRGNTEAFF. CDR3 in DNA: TGTGCCAGCAGCCCCTCCGGGAGGGGGAACACTGAAGCTTTCTTT. The full variable domain, its missing parts supplied by reference TRBV11-2 and TRBJ1-1, is EAGVAQSPRYKIIEKRQSVAFWCNPISGHATLYWYQQILGQGPKLLIQFQNNGVVDDSQLPKDRFSAERLKGVDSTLKIQPAKLEDSAVYLCASSPSGRGNTEAFFGQGTRLTVV.

This clone was counted a single time. The V call is TRBV7-2, the J call TRBJ1-2; no definite D call. The ends were cut back, 3 bases at V and 2 bases at J, with 13 bases in the middle. This CDR3 has 15 amino acids. From germline, CDR1 is SGHTA and CDR2 FQGNSA. CDR3 bases: TGTGCCAGCAGCTTGGGTCCGGGGAGCAACTATGGCTACACCTTC. Its translation: CASSLGPGSNYGYTF.

The chain joins TRBV29-1 to TRBJ2-7; possible D gene TRBD2, 5 bases. This CDR3 has 14 residues. V was pared by 2 bases and J by 2 bases, with 13 bases between. Germline values: CDR1 SQVTM, CDR2 ANQGSEA. The CDR3 spells CSVEYGGPPYEQYF. The CDR3 DNA reads TGCAGCGTTGAATACGGCGGGCCACCCTACGAGCAGTACTTC.

The CDR3 is CASRLQGGYGYTF. In nucleotides, the CDR3 is TGTGCCAGCAGATTACAGGGTGGCTATGGCTACACCTTC. This chain uses TRBV27 with TRBJ1-2; a possible D gene is TRBD1 (6 bases). Germline V lookup: CDR1 MNHEY, CDR2 SMNVEV (reference sequence). The CDR3 runs 13 residues. With 6 bases removed from V and 4 bases from J, the gap between germline ends came to 12 bases.

Turning to this clone: Other nucleotide sequences in the sample specify the same CDR3. V usage is TRBV18 and J usage is TRBJ1-4; tentative D call: TRBD1 (5 bases). V gave up 3 bases and J gave up 6 bases, with 8 bases separating them. The CDR3 spans 13 residues. The germline CDR1 and CDR2 sequences are KGHSH and LQKENI. The CDR3 DNA is TGTGCCAGCTCACCTCAGGGAGATGAAAAACTGTTTTTT. Residues: CASSPQGDEKLFF.

The chain joins TRBV5-1 to TRBJ2-1, with D unclear. CDR3 size: 13 residues. CDR1 is SGHRS and CDR2 is YFSETQ in the germline V gene. V shed 6 bases and J shed 8 bases, with 15 bases lying between them. The CDR3 DNA reads as TGCGCCAGCACCAACGTCCTTTTGGATGAGCAGTTCTTC. As protein: CASTNVLLDEQFF.

This chain joins TRBV4-2 and TRBJ1-5; D ambiguous. The CDR3 is 12 residues long. Germline V gives CDR1 LGHNA, CDR2 YNFKEQ. V lost 2 bases, J lost 4 bases, and 3 bases lay in between. This chain's CDR3 is CASSQQNQPQHF. In nucleotides, the CDR3 is TGTGCCAGCAGCCAACAAAATCAGCCCCAGCATTTT.

V usage is TRBV11-2 and J usage is TRBJ2-5; 7 bases are shared with TRBD1. CDR1 is SGHAT, CDR2 FQNNGV, per germline. The CDR3 is 14 amino acids. The V and J ends lost 1 base and 5 bases, in that order; junction bases with no gene match: 4. The CDR3 sequence is CASSLGQGAETQYF. DNA for the CDR3: TGTGCCAGCAGCTTAGGACAGGGTGCGGAGACCCAGTACTTC.

This rearrangement joins TRBV11-2 to TRBJ2-3; the match to TRBD2 covers 11 bases. The CDR3 runs to 17 residues. V gave up 2 bases and J gave up 1 base; unmatched junction bases: 5. Germline CDR1 SGHAT, CDR2 FQNNGV. For the CDR3, the DNA is TGTGCCAGCAGCTTACTAGCGGGAGGACTTCGCACAGATACGCAGTATTTT. Its protein is CASSLLAGGLRTDTQYF.

The V and J genes are TRBV4-1 and TRBJ1-1; 8 positions agree with TRBD1. Germline lookup yields CDR1 MGHRA and CDR2 YSYEKL. This CDR3 is built from 15 residues. V trimming: 1 base; J trimming: 1 base; junction bases outside the gene matches: 2. The CDR3 region has the DNA TGCGCCAGCAGCCAAGGACAGGGGTCGAACACTGAAGCTTTCTTT. Protein: CASSQGQGSNTEAFF.

The V gene is TRBV6-1, the J gene TRBJ1-2; D gene unclear. CDR1 and CDR2 from the germline V gene are MNHNS and SASEGT. The CDR3 runs to 12 residues. The V gene lost 7 bases and the J gene lost 6 bases, with 12 bases spanning the gap. The DNA for the CDR3 is TGTGCCAGCACCTTGGACCTGAATGGCTACACCTTC. As protein: CASTLDLNGYTF.

The V and J genes are TRBV11-2 and TRBJ2-3; 8 positions match TRBD2. From germline, CDR1 is SGHAT and CDR2 FQNNGV. Trimming at V came to 6 bases and at J to 2 bases, leaving 16 bases not matched to a gene. This CDR3 contains 18 residues. The CDR3 loop is CASRPTRTAGAHTDTQYF. In nucleotides, the CDR3 is TGTGCCAGCAGGCCCACTCGCACAGCGGGGGCCCACACAGATACGCAGTATTTT. The full variable domain, rest sourced from reference TRBV11-2 and TRBJ2-3, is EAGVAQSPRYKIIEKRQSVAFWCNPISGHATLYWYQQILGQGPKLLIQFQNNGVVDDSQLPKDRFSAERLKGVDSTLKIQPAKLEDSAVYLCASRPTRTAGAHTDTQYFGPGTRLTVL.

V gene TRBV19 combines with J gene TRBJ2-6, with D tentatively TRBD2 (6 bases). Germline loops: CDR1 LNHDA, CDR2 SQIVND (reference sequence). V lost 6 bases and J 4 bases, leaving 16 bases between the germline ends. CDR3 length: 16 amino acids. Written as DNA, the CDR3 is TGTGCCAGTAGCCCTTGGGGAGGTACCGGGGCCAACGTCCTGACTTTC. Protein sequence: CASSPWGGTGANVLTF.

The chain is built from TRBV28 and TRBJ1-3; 8 bases line up with TRBD1. The CDR3 totals 17 residues. Trimming cost V 5 bases and J 7 bases; bases outside gene matches: 16. The germline V gene has CDR1 MDHEN and CDR2 SYDVKM. In nucleotides, the CDR3 is TGTGCCAGCAGTCCCCTCCAGGGGGCCGGAGGGCCGAACACCATATATTTT. It specifies CASSPLQGAGGPNTIYF.

V gene TRBV12-2 combines with J gene TRBJ1-2; the D segment call TRBD1 is taken from the table without a DNA check. TRBV12-2 represents a pseudogene. The CDR3 spans 18 residues. CDR3 sequence reads: CASRLEGTGLHQGYGYTF. CDR3 nucleotide sequence: TGTGCAAGTCGCTTAGAAGGGACAGGGCTCCATCAGGGCTATGGCTACACCTTC.

This clone occurred once. V gene TRBV27 combines with J gene TRBJ2-7; D tentatively fits TRBD1 or TRBD2 (5 bases each). CDR1 is MNHEY and CDR2 is SMNVEV in the germline V gene (reference sequence). The CDR3 covers 16 residues. Trimming took off 5 bases at V and 5 bases at J, with 22 bases between the two ends. DNA for the CDR3: TGTGCCAGCAGTAAAGGAGCAGGGAGTCTCGCCAACGAGCAGTACTTC. Protein: CASSKGAGSLANEQYF.

CDR3 DNA: TGTGCCTGGAGTGTACCCGGTGAGGCGGGGAATTCACCCCTCCACTTT. Its translation is CAWSVPGEAGNSPLHF. The chain is built from TRBV30 and TRBJ1-6; D unclear. The CDR3 has 16 amino acids. V lost 0 bases and J lost 7, with 16 bases in between. CDR1 GTSNPN and CDR2 SVGIG come from the germline V gene (reference sequence).

The V call is TRBV28, the J call TRBJ1-5, with D tentatively TRBD1 (5 bases). Germline CDR1 MDHEN, CDR2 SYDVKM. The V end lost 10 bases, the J end lost 1 base, and 8 bases lay between the germline ends. CDR3 length: 12 residues. The CDR3 DNA follows: TGTGCCACGGGGGGAAGCAATCAGCCCCAGCATTTT. It specifies CATGGSNQPQHF.

The chain recombines TRBV11-2 with TRBJ2-5; 10 positions agree with TRBD2. V trimming: 9 bases; J trimming: 11 bases; junction bases outside the gene matches: 12. The CDR3 has 13 residues. Germline V lookup: CDR1 SGHAT, CDR2 FQNNGV. The chain's CDR3 is CASSQAGGPRQYF. The CDR3 nucleotides read TGTGCCAGTTCGCAAGCGGGGGGGCCGAGGCAGTACTTC.